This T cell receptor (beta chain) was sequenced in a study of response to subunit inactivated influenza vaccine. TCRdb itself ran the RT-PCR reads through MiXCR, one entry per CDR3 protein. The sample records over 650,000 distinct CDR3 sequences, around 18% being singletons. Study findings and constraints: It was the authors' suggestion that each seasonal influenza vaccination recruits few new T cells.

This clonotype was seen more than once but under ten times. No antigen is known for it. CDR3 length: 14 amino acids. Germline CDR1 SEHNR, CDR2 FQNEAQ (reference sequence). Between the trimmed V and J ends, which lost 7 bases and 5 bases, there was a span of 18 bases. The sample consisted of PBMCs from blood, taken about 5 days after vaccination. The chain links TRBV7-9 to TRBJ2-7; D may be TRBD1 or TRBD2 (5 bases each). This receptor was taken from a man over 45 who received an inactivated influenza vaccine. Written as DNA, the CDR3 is TGTGCCAGCACCCAAGACCCGGGACGCAACGAGCAGTACTTC. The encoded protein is CASTQDPGRNEQYF.